A single sample is the source of the 2 T cell receptor beta chains below, sequenced in a study of T cell changes during pregnancy in multiple sclerosis. The assay was immunoSEQ multiplex PCR, and TCRdb's table has in-frame clones only and misses some. This table has about 42,000 clones, around four fifths appearing once. The sequencing here drew on CD4+ T cells from peripheral blood mononuclear cells, taken before pregnancy. These receptors all come from a female donor with multiple sclerosis, enrolled in a pregnancy study.

V gene TRBV30 combines with J gene TRBJ2-3, with TRBD1 matching 11 bases. V dropped 5 bases and J dropped 6; count of bases not matched to a gene: 7. Germline V gene data show CDR1 as GTSNPN and CDR2 as SVGIG (reference sequence). This CDR3 spans 14 amino acids. CDR3 residues: CAWDRDRGADTQYF. The CDR3 DNA is TGTGCCTGGGACCGGGACAGGGGGGCGGATACGCAGTATTTT. The full variable domain, its missing parts supplied by reference TRBV30 and TRBJ2-3, is SQTIHQWPATLVQPVGSPLSLECTVEGTSNPNLYWYRQAAGRGLQLLFYSVGIGQISSEVPQNLSASRPQDRQFILSSKKLLLSDSGFYLCAWDRDRGADTQYFGPGTRLTVL.

As to this clone: The junction does not match germline at one end; this may be a read error. J is TRBJ1-1 and V is TRBV5-6, with TRBD1 identical over 7 bases. Germline V gene sequence: CDR1 SGHDT, CDR2 YYEEEE. The CDR3 has 15 amino acids. This CDR3 reads CASSLVGTVDEPRPF. The DNA of the CDR3 is TGTGCCAGCAGCTTGGTTGGGACAGTTGATGAACCGCGTCCCTTT.